This T cell receptor (beta chain) was sequenced in a study of blood T cell repertoires in COVID-19. Across the whole study: Researchers got acute and convalescent COVID-19 samples from the United States, Italy and Spain. From T cells, B-cell-depleted T cells, or PBMCs came the material, which was cDNA or gDNA.

This CDR3 is 18 amino acids long. Per the germline V gene, CDR1 is SGHVS and CDR2 is FQNEAQ. V dropped 1 base and J dropped 0 bases, with 16 bases sitting between them. In the original analysis: Estimated nucleated cell counts came from reference gene primer amplification. Produced via immunoSEQ multiplex PCR; TCRdb's table is partial and in-frame only. Clone size and the V and J calls come from that table; the DNA yielded D and trimming. The repertoire has a few hundred thousand clones, more than 80% of them found once; the top ten carry under 3.5%. V and J are TRBV7-8 and TRBJ1-5, with a possible D match to TRBD1 (6 bases). Sequenced material: peripheral blood. The TCR comes from a woman aged 25 to 39 with active or convalescent COVID-19. The CDR3 bases are TGTGCCAGCAGCTTAGGTGGTTCGACAGGCCATAGCAATCAGCCCCAGCATTTT. Protein sequence: CASSLGGSTGHSNQPQHF.